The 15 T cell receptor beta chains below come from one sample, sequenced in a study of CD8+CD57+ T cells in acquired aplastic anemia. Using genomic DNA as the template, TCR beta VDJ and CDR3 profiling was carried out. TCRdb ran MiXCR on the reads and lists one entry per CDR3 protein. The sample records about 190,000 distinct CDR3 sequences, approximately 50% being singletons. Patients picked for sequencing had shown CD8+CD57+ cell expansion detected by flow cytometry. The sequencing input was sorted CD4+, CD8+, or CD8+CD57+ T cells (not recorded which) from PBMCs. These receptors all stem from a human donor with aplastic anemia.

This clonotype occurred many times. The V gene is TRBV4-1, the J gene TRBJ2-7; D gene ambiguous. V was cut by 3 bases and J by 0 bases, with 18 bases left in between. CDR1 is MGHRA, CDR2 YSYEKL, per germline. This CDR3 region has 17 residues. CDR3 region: CASSQLLLHRSSYEQYF. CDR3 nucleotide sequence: TGCGCCAGCAGCCAGCTTCTGTTGCACCGGAGCTCCTACGAGCAGTACTTC.

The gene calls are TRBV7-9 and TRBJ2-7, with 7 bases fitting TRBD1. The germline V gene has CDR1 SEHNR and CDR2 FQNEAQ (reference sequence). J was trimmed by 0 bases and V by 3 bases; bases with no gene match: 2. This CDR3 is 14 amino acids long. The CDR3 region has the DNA TGTGCCAGCAGCTTCACAGGGGTCTCCTACGAGCAGTACTTC. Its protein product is CASSFTGVSYEQYF.

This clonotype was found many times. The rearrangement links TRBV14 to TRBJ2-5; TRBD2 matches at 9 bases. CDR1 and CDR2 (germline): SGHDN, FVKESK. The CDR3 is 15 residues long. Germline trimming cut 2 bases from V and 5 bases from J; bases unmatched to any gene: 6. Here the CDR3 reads CASSQTGLARETQYF. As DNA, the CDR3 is TGTGCCAGCAGCCAAACGGGACTAGCTCGGGAGACCCAGTACTTC.

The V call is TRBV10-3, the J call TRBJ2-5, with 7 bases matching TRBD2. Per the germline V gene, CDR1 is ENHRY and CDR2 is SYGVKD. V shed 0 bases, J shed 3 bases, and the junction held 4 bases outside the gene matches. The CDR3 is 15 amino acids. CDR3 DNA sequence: TGTGCCATCAGTGAGTCTAAGCGGGGTGAAGAGACCCAGTACTTC. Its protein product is CAISESKRGEETQYF.

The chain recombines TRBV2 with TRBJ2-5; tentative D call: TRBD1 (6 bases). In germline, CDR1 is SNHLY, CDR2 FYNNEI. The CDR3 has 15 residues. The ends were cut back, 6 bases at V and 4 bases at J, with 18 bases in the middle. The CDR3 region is CASSVGGRPGETQYF. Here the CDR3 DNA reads TGTGCCAGCAGCGTAGGGGGTCGCCCAGGAGAGACCCAGTACTTC. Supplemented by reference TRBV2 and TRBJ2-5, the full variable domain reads EPEVTQTPSHQVTQMGQEVILRCVPISNHLYFYWYRQILGQKVEFLVSFYNNEISEKSEIFDDQFSVERPDGSNFTLKIRSTKLEDSAMYFCASSVGGRPGETQYFGPGTRLLVL.

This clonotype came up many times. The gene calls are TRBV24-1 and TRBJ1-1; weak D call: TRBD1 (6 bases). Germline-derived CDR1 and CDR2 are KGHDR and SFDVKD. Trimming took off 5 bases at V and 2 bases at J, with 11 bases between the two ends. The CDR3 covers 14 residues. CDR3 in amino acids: CATSGGHTNTEAFF. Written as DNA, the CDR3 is TGTGCCACCAGTGGGGGACACACTAACACTGAAGCTTTCTTT.

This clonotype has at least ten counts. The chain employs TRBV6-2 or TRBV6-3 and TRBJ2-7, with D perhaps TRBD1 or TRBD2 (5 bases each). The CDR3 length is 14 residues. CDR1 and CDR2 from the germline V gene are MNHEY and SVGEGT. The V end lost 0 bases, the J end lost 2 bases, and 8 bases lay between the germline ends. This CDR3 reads CASSYSQGPYEQYF. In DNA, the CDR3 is TGTGCCAGCAGTTACTCGCAGGGACCCTACGAGCAGTACTTC.

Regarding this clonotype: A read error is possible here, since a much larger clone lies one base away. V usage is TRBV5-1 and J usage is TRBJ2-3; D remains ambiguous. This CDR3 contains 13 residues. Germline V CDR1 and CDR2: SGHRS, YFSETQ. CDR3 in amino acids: CAGSFTRTDTQYF. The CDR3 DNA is TGCGCCGGCAGCTTCACACGGACAGATACGCAGTATTTT.

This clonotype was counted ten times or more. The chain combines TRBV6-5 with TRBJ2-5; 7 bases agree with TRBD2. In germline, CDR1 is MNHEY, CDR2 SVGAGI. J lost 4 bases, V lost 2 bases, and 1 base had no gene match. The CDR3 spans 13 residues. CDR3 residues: CASSYASGETQYF. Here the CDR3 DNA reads TGTGCCAGCAGTTACGCTAGCGGAGAGACCCAGTACTTC.

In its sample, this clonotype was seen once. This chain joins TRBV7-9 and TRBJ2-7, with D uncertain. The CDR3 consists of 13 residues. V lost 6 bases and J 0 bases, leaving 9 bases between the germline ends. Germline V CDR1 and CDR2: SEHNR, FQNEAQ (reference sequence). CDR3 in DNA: TGTGCCAGCAGACCAGAGGACTCCTACGAGCAGTACTTC. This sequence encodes CASRPEDSYEQYF.

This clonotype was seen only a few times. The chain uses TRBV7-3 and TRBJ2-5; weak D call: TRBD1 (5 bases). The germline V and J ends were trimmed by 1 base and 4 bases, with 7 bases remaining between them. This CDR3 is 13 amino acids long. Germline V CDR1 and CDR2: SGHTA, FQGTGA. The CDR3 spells CASSLMQGETQYF. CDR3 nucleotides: TGTGCCAGCAGCTTAATGCAGGGAGAGACCCAGTACTTC.

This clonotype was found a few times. CDR3 in DNA: TGTGCCAGCAGCTTGAGAGGTTTGGGGGAGAAAGATACGCAGTATTTT. Protein sequence: CASSLRGLGEKDTQYF. The gene calls are TRBV5-4 and TRBJ2-3; D assignment may be TRBD1 or TRBD2 (5 bases each). Per germline, CDR1 SGHNT and CDR2 YYREEE (reference sequence). The CDR3 extends over 16 amino acids. With 1 base removed from V and 5 bases from J, the gap between germline ends came to 17 bases.

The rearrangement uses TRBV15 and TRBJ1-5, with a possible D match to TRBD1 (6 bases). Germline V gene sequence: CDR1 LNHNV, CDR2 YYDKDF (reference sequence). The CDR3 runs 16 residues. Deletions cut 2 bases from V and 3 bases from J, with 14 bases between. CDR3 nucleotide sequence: TGTGCCACCAGCAGAAAGGCGACAGGATTCAATCAGCCCCAGCATTTT. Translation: CATSRKATGFNQPQHF. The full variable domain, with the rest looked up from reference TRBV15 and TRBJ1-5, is DAMVIQNPRYQVTQFGKPVTLSCSQTLNHNVMYWYQQKSSQAPKLLFHYYDKDFNNEADTPDNFQSRRPNTSFCFLDIRSPGLGDTAMYLCATSRKATGFNQPQHFGDGTRLSIL.

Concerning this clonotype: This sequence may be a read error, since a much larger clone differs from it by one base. The CDR3 DNA reads TGTGCCAGCGGCCTCACCCCCCGGACGTTGAGCTCCTACAATGAGCAGTTCTTC. Translated: CASGLTPRTLSSYNEQFF. The chain combines TRBV3-1 with TRBJ2-1, with D hard to call. This CDR3 comprises 18 residues. Per the germline V gene, CDR1 is LGHDT and CDR2 is YNNKEL (reference sequence). V lost 8 bases and J lost 0, with 23 bases in between.

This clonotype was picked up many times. The chain's CDR3 is CASSSGQGSSGYTF. DNA for the CDR3: TGTGCCAGCAGCTCAGGACAGGGAAGTTCTGGCTACACCTTC. The J gene is TRBJ1-2, the V gene TRBV5-4, with 8 positions matching TRBD1. V was pared by 3 bases and J by 7 bases, with 8 bases of the junction left unmatched. Looked up from germline, CDR1 is SGHNT and CDR2 is YYREEE (reference sequence). This CDR3 has 14 residues. Full variable domain (missing parts from reference TRBV5-4 and TRBJ1-2): ETGVTQSPTHLIKTRGQQVTLRCSSQSGHNTVSWYQQALGQGPQFIFQYYREEENGRGNFPPRFSGLQFPNYSSELNVNALELDDSALYLCASSSGQGSSGYTFGSGTRLTVV.